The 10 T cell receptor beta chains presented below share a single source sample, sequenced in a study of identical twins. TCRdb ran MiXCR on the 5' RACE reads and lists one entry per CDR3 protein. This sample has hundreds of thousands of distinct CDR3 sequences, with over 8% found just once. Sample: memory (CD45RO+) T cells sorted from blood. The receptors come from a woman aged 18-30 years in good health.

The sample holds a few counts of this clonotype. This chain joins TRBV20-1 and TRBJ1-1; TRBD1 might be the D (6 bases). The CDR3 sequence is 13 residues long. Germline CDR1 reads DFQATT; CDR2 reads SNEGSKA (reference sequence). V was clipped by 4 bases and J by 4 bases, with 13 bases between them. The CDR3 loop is CSAKVQGSTEAFF. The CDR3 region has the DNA TGCAGTGCTAAGGTTCAGGGGAGCACTGAAGCTTTCTTT.

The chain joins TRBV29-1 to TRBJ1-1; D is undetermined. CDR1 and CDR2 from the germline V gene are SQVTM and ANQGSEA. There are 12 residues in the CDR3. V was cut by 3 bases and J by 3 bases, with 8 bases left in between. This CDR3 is CSVEGLDTEAFF. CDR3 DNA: TGCAGCGTTGAGGGGTTGGACACTGAAGCTTTCTTT.

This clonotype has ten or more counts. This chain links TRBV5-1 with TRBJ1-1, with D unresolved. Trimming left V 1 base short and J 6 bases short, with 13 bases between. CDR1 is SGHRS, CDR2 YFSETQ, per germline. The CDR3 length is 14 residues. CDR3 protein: CASSLNGKAAEAFF. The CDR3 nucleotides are TGCGCCAGCAGCTTGAACGGGAAGGCGGCTGAAGCTTTCTTT.

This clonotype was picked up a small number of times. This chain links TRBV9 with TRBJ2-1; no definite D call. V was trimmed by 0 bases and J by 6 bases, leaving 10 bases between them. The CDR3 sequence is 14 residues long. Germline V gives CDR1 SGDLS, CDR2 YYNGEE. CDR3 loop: CASSVGRPGNEQFF. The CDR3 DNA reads TGTGCCAGCAGCGTAGGGAGACCGGGCAATGAGCAGTTCTTC.

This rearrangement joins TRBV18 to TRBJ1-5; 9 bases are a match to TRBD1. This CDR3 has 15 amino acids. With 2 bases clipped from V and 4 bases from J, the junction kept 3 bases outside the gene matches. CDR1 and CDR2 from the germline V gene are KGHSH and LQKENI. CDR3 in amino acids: CASSPSTGGNQPQHF. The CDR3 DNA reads TGTGCCAGCTCACCATCGACAGGGGGGAATCAGCCCCAGCATTTT.

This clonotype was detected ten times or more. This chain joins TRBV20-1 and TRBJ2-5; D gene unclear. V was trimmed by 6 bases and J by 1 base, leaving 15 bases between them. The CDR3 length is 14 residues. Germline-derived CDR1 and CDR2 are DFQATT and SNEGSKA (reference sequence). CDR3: CSALMPRAQETQYF. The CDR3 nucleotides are TGCAGTGCACTGATGCCCCGAGCCCAAGAGACCCAGTACTTC.

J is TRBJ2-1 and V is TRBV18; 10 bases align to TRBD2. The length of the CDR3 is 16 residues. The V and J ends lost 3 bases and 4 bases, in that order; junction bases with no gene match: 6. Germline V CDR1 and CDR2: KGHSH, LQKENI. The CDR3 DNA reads TGTGCCAGCTCACCTAGGACTAGCGGAAGGTACAATGAGCAGTTCTTC. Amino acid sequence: CASSPRTSGRYNEQFF.

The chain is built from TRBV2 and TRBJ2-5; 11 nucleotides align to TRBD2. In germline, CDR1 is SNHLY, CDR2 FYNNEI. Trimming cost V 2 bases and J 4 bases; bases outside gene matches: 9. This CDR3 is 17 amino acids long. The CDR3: CASSEFSGGGSRETQYF. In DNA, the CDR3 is TGTGCCAGCAGTGAATTTAGCGGGGGGGGAAGCAGAGAGACCCAGTACTTC.

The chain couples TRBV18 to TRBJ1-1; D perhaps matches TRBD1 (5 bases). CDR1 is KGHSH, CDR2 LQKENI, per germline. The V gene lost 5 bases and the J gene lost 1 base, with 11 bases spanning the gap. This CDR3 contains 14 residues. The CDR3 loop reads CASSLQGENTEAFF. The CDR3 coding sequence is TGTGCCAGCTCATTACAAGGGGAGAACACTGAAGCTTTCTTT.

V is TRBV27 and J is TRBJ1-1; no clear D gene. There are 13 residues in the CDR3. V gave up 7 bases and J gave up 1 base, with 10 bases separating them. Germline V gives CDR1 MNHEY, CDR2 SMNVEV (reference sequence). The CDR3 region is CASKIGGNTEAFF. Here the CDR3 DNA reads TGTGCCAGCAAGATTGGCGGGAACACTGAAGCTTTCTTT.